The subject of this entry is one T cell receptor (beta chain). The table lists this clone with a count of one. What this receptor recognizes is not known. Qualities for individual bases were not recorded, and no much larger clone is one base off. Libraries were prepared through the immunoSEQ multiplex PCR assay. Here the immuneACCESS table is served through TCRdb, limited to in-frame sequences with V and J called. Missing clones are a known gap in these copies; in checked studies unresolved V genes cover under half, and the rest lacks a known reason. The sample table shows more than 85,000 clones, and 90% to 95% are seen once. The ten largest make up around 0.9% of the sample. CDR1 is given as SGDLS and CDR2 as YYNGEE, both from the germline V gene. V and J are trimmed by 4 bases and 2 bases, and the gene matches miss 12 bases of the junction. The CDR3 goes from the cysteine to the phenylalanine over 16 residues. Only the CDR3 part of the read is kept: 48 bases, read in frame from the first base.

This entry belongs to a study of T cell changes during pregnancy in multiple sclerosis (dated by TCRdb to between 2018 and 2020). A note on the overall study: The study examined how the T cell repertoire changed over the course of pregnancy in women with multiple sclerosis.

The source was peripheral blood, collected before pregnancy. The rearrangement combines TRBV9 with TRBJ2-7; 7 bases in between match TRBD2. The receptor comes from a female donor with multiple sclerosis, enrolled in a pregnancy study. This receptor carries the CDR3 CASSPRPSGATYEQYF. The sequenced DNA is TGTGCCAGCAGCCCCCGACCTAGCGGTGCGACCTACGAGCAGTACTTC.